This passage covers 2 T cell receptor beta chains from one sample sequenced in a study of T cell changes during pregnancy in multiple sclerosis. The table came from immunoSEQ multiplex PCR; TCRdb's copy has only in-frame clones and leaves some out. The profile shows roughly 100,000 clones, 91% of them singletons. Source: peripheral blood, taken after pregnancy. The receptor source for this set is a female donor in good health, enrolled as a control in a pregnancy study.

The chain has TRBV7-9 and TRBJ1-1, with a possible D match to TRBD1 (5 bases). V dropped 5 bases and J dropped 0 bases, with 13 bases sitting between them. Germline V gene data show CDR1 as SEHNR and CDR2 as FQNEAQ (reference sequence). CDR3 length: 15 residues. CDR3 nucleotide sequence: TGTGCCAGCAGCGCCCCCCGGGGGATGAACACTGAAGCTTTCTTT. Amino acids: CASSAPRGMNTEAFF.

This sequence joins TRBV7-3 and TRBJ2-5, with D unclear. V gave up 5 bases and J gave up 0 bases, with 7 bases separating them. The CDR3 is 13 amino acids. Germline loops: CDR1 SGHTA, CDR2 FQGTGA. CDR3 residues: CASSPTDQETQYF. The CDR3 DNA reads TGTGCCAGCAGCCCAACGGACCAAGAGACCCAGTACTTC.